The 10 T cell receptor beta chains listed next were all sequenced from one sample in a study of vaccination effects on CD4 cells after COVID-19. ViraFEST expansion of antigen-specific CD4+ T cells with viral peptide pools preceded sequencing. Following an approximately eleven-day culture, CD4+ T cells were purified. Either the mRNA-1273 or the BNT162b2 vaccine was given to participants as two doses. These receptors' targets are unknown. Some clones are missing from TCRdb's copy, which holds only in-frame ones; the method was immunoSEQ multiplex PCR. This table has about 80,000 clones, roughly 80% appearing once. The material was CD4+ T cells from PBMCs cultured with HCoV-OC43 spike peptides, obtained after COVID-19 vaccination. Subset given: HCoV-OC43 spike overlapping peptide pool stimulation. These receptors were taken from a human donor who received a COVID-19 vaccine.

This chain joins TRBV11-2 and TRBJ2-2, with TRBD1 matching 8 bases. There are 18 residues in the CDR3. Germline CDR1 reads SGHAT; CDR2 reads FQNNGV. The V segment lost 6 bases and the J segment 7 bases; nucleotides outside the gene matches: 19. The CDR3 is CASRLLRAGGAEGGELFF. The CDR3 region has the DNA TGTGCCAGCAGGCTACTCCGGGCAGGGGGCGCCGAAGGCGGGGAGCTGTTTTTT. The full variable domain, with the rest looked up from reference TRBV11-2 and TRBJ2-2, is EAGVAQSPRYKIIEKRQSVAFWCNPISGHATLYWYQQILGQGPKLLIQFQNNGVVDDSQLPKDRFSAERLKGVDSTLKIQPAKLEDSAVYLCASRLLRAGGAEGGELFFGEGSRLTVL.

V gene TRBV5-1 combines with J gene TRBJ1-1, with a weak D call TRBD1 (5 bases). V lost 4 bases to trimming and J lost 5 bases, with 15 bases between them. The CDR3 spans 14 residues. From germline, CDR1 is SGHRS and CDR2 YFSETQ. CDR3: CASSARQSVTEAFF. CDR3 in DNA: TGCGCCAGCAGCGCGCGACAGTCGGTTACTGAAGCTTTCTTT.

This sequence joins TRBV24-1 and TRBJ2-2; TRBD1 matches at 10 bases. Per germline, CDR1 KGHDR and CDR2 SFDVKD. The CDR3 sequence is 18 residues long. The V and J ends lost 5 bases and 0 bases, in that order; junction bases with no gene match: 8. This chain's CDR3 is CATSGRDRGLANTGELFF. In DNA form, the CDR3 reads TGTGCCACCAGTGGGCGGGACAGGGGCCTTGCGAACACCGGGGAGCTGTTTTTT.

Only one count was recorded for this clone. For the CDR3, the DNA is TGTGCCAGCAGCGGGTTTCGCGAGCAGTACGTC. Amino acid sequence: CASSGFREQYV. The V gene is TRBV6-5, the J gene TRBJ2-7; no clear D gene. The germline V and J ends were trimmed by 6 bases and 6 bases, with 9 bases remaining between them. Germline CDR1 reads MNHEY; CDR2 reads SVGAGI. This CDR3 region has 11 residues.

Comment on this clone: This CDR3 is also generated by other DNA sequences in the sample. The chain couples TRBV7-9 to TRBJ1-5; 11 bases fit TRBD1. The CDR3 is 15 residues long. Germline V lookup: CDR1 SEHNR, CDR2 FQNEAQ (reference sequence). The junction had 1 base not matched to a gene; V was cut back by 0 bases and J by 6 bases. CDR3 sequence: CASSLAGQGAQPQHF. The CDR3 DNA sequence: TGTGCCAGCAGCTTAGCTGGACAGGGGGCTCAGCCCCAGCATTTT. The whole variable domain, remainder taken from reference TRBV7-9 and TRBJ1-5, is DTGVSQNPRHKITKRGQNVTFRCDPISEHNRLYWYRQTLGQGPEFLTYFQNEAQLEKSRLLSDRFSAERPKGSFSTLEIQRTEQGDSAMYLCASSLAGQGAQPQHFGDGTRLSIL.

The chain is built from TRBV12-3 or TRBV12-4 and TRBJ2-2; D not resolved. The V end was cut by 7 bases, the J end by 1 base, with 4 bases between. The CDR3 spans 12 residues. As DNA, the CDR3 is TGTGCCAGCACCCAGAACACCGGGGAGCTGTTTTTT. Translation: CASTQNTGELFF.

The chain is built from TRBV13 and TRBJ1-6; D might be TRBD1 (5 bases). Germline V gene data show CDR1 as PRHDT and CDR2 as FYEKMQ (reference sequence). The CDR3 consists of 15 residues. Trimming took off 5 bases at V and 10 bases at J, with 18 bases between the two ends. The CDR3 nucleotides are TGTGCCAGCAGCACGCGTGCCGGGGGTGGGTCACCCCTCCACTTT. Translation: CASSTRAGGGSPLHF. Using reference TRBV13 and TRBJ1-6 for the parts outside the CDR3, the full variable domain is AAGVIQSPRHLIKEKRETATLKCYPIPRHDTVYWYQQGPGQDPQFLISFYEKMQSDKGSIPDRFSAQQFSDYHSELNMSSLELGDSALYFCASSTRAGGGSPLHFGNGTRLTVT.

This clone appeared once. The chain has TRBV24-1 and TRBJ2-4; D may be TRBD1 (6 bases). The V gene's germline CDR1 is KGHDR and CDR2 SFDVKD. Trimming shortened V by 3 bases and J by 0 bases, and 11 bases separated the two germline ends. CDR3 length: 16 residues. The CDR3 region is CATSDGTTLAKNIQYF. DNA for the CDR3: TGTGCCACCAGTGATGGGACAACCCTAGCCAAAAACATTCAGTACTTC.

This clone has more than one count but fewer than ten. The chain links TRBV3-1 (or the pseudogene TRBV3-2) to TRBJ1-1; possible D gene TRBD1, 5 bases. CDR3 size: 16 residues. Trimming stripped 0 bases from V and 1 base from J, with 12 bases between. Per germline, CDR1 LGHDT and CDR2 YNNKEL (reference sequence). The CDR3 reads CASSQEIGAGNTEAFF. The CDR3 DNA is TGTGCCAGCAGCCAAGAGATAGGGGCGGGGAACACTGAAGCTTTCTTT.

This chain joins TRBV15 and TRBJ2-2; D ambiguous. CDR1 LNHNV and CDR2 YYDKDF come from the germline V gene (reference sequence). V was cut by 0 bases and J by 8 bases, with 13 bases left in between. The CDR3 spans 15 residues. CDR3 amino acids: CATSRDSRSGGELFF. CDR3 coding DNA: TGTGCCACCAGCAGAGATTCCCGATCTGGAGGGGAGCTGTTTTTT.